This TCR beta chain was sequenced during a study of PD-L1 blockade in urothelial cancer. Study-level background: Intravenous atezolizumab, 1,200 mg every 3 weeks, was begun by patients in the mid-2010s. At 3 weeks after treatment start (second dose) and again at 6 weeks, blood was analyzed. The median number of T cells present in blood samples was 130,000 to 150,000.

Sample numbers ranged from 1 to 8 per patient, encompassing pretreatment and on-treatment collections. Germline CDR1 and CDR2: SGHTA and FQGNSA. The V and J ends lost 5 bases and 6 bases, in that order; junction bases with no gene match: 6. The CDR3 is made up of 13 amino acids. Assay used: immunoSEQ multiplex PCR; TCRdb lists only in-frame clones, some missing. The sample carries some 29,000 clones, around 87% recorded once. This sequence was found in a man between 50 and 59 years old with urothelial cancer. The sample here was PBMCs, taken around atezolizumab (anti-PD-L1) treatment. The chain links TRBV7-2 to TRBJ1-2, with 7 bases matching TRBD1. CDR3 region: CASSPGQKDGYTF. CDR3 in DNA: TGTGCCAGCAGCCCGGGACAGAAAGATGGCTACACCTTC.